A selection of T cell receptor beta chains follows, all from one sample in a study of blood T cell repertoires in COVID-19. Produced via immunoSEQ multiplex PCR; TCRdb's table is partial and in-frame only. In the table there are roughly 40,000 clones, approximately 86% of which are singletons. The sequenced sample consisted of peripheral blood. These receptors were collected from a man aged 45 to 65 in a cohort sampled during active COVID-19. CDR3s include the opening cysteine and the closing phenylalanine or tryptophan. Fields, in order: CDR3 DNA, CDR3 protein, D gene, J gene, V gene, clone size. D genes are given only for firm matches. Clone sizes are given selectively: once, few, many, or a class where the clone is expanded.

TGTGCTAGCAGCTTACCAGGGACCGGGGAGCTGTTTTTT	CASSLPGTGELFF	.	TRBJ2-2	TRBV7-7	.
TGTGCCAGCGATAGGACTAGCGGGACAGGGGATACGCAGTATTTT	CASDRTSGTGDTQYF	TRBD2	TRBJ2-3	TRBV6-5	.
TGTGCCACCCTTTCCAGGGGGGCCACAGATACGCAGTATTTT	CATLSRGATDTQYF	.	TRBJ2-3	TRBV19	.
TGTGCCAGCAGCTCACAAACCTTCACAGATACGCAGTATTTT	CASSSQTFTDTQYF	.	TRBJ2-3	TRBV9	once
TGTGCCACCAGTGACCCATCAAGCGGGGGGCGGGCAGATACGCAGTATTTT	CATSDPSSGGRADTQYF	TRBD2	TRBJ2-3	TRBV24-1	.
TGTGCCAGCAGTTACATGGGGCCGGGTGAAGCTTTCTTT	CASSYMGPGEAFF	.	TRBJ1-1	TRBV6-2/TRBV6-3	.
TGTGCCAGTCGCCTCTTATCGGGGCAGGGGAACAACTATGGCTACACCTTC	CASRLLSGQGNNYGYTF	.	TRBJ1-2	TRBV27	.
TGCGCCAGCAGCCAAGAAGGGACAGGCAAAGCTTTCTTT	CASSQEGTGKAFF	TRBD1	TRBJ1-1	TRBV4-3	.
TGCAGCGTTGGGAGTGGACAGGACGCTTCACCCCTCCACTTT	CSVGSGQDASPLHF	TRBD1	TRBJ1-6	TRBV29-1	.
TGTGCCAGCAGTGGAGGGACACAGAGATCTCGAGCTTTCTTT	CASSGGTQRSRAFF	.	TRBJ1-1	TRBV2	.
TGCACCAGCAGCCCCTGCCCCGACAGGACGAACACTGAAGCTTTCTTT	CTSSPCPDRTNTEAFF	.	TRBJ1-1	TRBV1	few
TGTGCCAGCAGCTTACCCGAGTCTGGAAACACCATATATTTT	CASSLPESGNTIYF	.	TRBJ1-3	TRBV7-8	.
TGTGCCAGCAGCCTCTGGCAGGATAGCAATCAGCCCCAGCATTTT	CASSLWQDSNQPQHF	.	TRBJ1-5	TRBV7-2	.
TGTGCCAGCAGCGTAGCAGGACAGGGAGGGGAGACCCAGTACTTC	CASSVAGQGGETQYF	.	TRBJ2-5	TRBV9	.
TGTGCCAGCAGCCTTCGGGACAGGGGCCTGAACACTGAAGCTTTCTTT	CASSLRDRGLNTEAFF	TRBD1	TRBJ1-1	TRBV5-4	.
TGTGCCAGCAGCCGGACTGGGCGGCAGCCCCAGCATTTT	CASSRTGRQPQHF	.	TRBJ1-5	TRBV6-5	.
TGTGCCAGCTCACCTTCCGGTGGCGGGAGCGGCTACAATGAGCAGTTCTTC	CASSPSGGGSGYNEQFF	TRBD2	TRBJ2-1	TRBV18	.
TGTGCCATTGGGAAGGGGCTAGGAACTAATGAAAAACTGTTTTTT	CAIGKGLGTNEKLFF	.	TRBJ1-4	TRBV2	.
TGTGCCAGTACCGCGAGCTCCTACAATGAGCAGTTCTTC	CASTASSYNEQFF	.	TRBJ2-1	TRBV19	.
TGTGCCAGCGGGACTAGCGACGAGCAGTACTTC	CASGTSDEQYF	TRBD2	TRBJ2-7	TRBV2	.
TGTGCCAGCAGCCCTCGGACAGGGACGCCTGGGGCCAACGTCCTGACTTTC	CASSPRTGTPGANVLTF	TRBD1	TRBJ2-6	TRBV7-9	.
TGTGCCAGTAGTAGAACTAGCGGGGGATCCTACAATGAGCAGTTCTTC	CASSRTSGGSYNEQFF	TRBD2	TRBJ2-1	TRBV19	.
TGTGCCAGCAGTTACTCGACAGGGGGGAGACCCCAGTACTTC	CASSYSTGGRPQYF	TRBD1	TRBJ2-5	TRBV6-5	.
TGTGCCGCTCAGCCGGGACTAGCCACAGATACGCAGTATTTT	CAAQPGLATDTQYF	TRBD2	TRBJ2-3	TRBV10-3	.
TGTGCCAGCAGCTTGAGACAGGGGGGATTCCACGAGCAGTACTTC	CASSLRQGGFHEQYF	TRBD1	TRBJ2-7	TRBV5-4	.
TGTGCCAGCTCCCTGGCAGGGCCGCCCTCTGGAAACACCATATATTTT	CASSLAGPPSGNTIYF	.	TRBJ1-3	TRBV18	.
TGTGCCAGCAGCACCATACTGTACCATACGCAGTATTTT	CASSTILYHTQYF	.	TRBJ2-3	TRBV13	.
TGTGCCAGCAGTCCCGACCTAACTAGCGCCCGAGCCAAAAACATTCAGTACTTC	CASSPDLTSARAKNIQYF	TRBD2	TRBJ2-4	TRBV27	.
TGTGCCAGCAGCCTTACTAGCGGGAGCACAGATACGCAGTATTTT	CASSLTSGSTDTQYF	TRBD2	TRBJ2-3	TRBV9	.
TGTGCCAGCAGTTTAGGAGGGTCCAATCAGCCCCAGCATTTT	CASSLGGSNQPQHF	.	TRBJ1-5	TRBV27	.
TGCGCCAGCAGTCAACCCCACCCCAGACTAGACAATGAGCAGTTCTTC	CASSQPHPRLDNEQFF	.	TRBJ2-1	TRBV23-1	.
TGTGCCAGCAGCGTGGACAGCTCTGGGGCCAACGTCCTGACTTTC	CASSVDSSGANVLTF	.	TRBJ2-6	TRBV9	.
TGTGCCAGCAGCTTGGAGGGGGGGCCGTCGGAGACCCAGTACTTC	CASSLEGGPSETQYF	.	TRBJ2-5	TRBV5-4	.
TGTGCCAGCAGTGAAGGGACAGATAGCAATCAGCCCCAGCATTTT	CASSEGTDSNQPQHF	.	TRBJ1-5	TRBV2	.
TGTGCCAGCAGCACCAGTGGGCTCGGAAGCAATCAGCCCCAGCATTTT	CASSTSGLGSNQPQHF	.	TRBJ1-5	TRBV7-8	.
TGTGCCAGCAGCTTTGGACAGGGAGAAGCTTTCTTT	CASSFGQGEAFF	TRBD1	TRBJ1-1	TRBV11-3	.
TGCAGCGTTAAAGCAGGGGCCGGTCAGCCCCAGCATTTT	CSVKAGAGQPQHF	.	TRBJ1-5	TRBV29-1	.
TGTGCCAGCAGCGTATCGCAGAACGAGCAGTTCTTC	CASSVSQNEQFF	.	TRBJ2-1	TRBV9	.
TGTGCCAGCAGCCAAGATACCCCTAGCGGGAGGGCAGCCAAAAACATTCAGTACTTC	CASSQDTPSGRAAKNIQYF	TRBD2	TRBJ2-4	TRBV4-2	.
TGTGCCATCAGTGACGGTAGCGATGAGCAGTTCTTC	CAISDGSDEQFF	.	TRBJ2-1	TRBV10-3	.
TGTGCCAGCAGTCTCGTGCCCACAGGGGTAGGGGAGACCCAGTACTTC	CASSLVPTGVGETQYF	TRBD1	TRBJ2-5	TRBV27	.
TGTGCCAGTAGTATCTGGGACAGGGGAATATATGGCTACACCTTC	CASSIWDRGIYGYTF	TRBD1	TRBJ1-2	TRBV19	.
TGTGCCAGCAGTTACGAGGCAGGGGGGTCTTCACCCCTCCACTTT	CASSYEAGGSSPLHF	TRBD1	TRBJ1-6	TRBV6-5	few
TGTGCCAGTAGTGGGTTTAGCGGAGATACGCAGTATTTT	CASSGFSGDTQYF	.	TRBJ2-3	TRBV19	.
TGCGCCAGCAGTGAGTCTCGGGCTGGAAACACCATATATTTT	CASSESRAGNTIYF	.	TRBJ1-3	TRBV10-2	.
TGTGCCACCAGTGATCGAATCTACGGGGAGCTGTTTTTT	CATSDRIYGELFF	.	TRBJ2-2	TRBV24-1	.
TGTGCCAGCAGTAGCTGGACTAGCGGGAGCCCGGGGAATGAGCAGTTCTTC	CASSSWTSGSPGNEQFF	TRBD2	TRBJ2-1	TRBV27	.
TGTGCCAGCAGTTTAGGAACAGGGCAGGGGAAGGAGACCCAGTACTTC	CASSLGTGQGKETQYF	.	TRBJ2-5	TRBV6-5	.
TGTGCCACCTGGAGGGGCTATGAGAGCACAGATACGCAGTATTTT	CATWRGYESTDTQYF	.	TRBJ2-3	TRBV6-1	once
TGTGCCAGCAGCTCCGCTAGCGGGACTGGGGAGCTGTTTTTT	CASSSASGTGELFF	TRBD2	TRBJ2-2	TRBV9	.
TGTGCCACCCAAATCGGGGAGAGCTATGGCTACACCTTC	CATQIGESYGYTF	.	TRBJ1-2	TRBV6-5	.
TGTGCCAGCAGCTTGGGGACAGGGAGGAACACCGGGGAGCTGTTTTTT	CASSLGTGRNTGELFF	TRBD1	TRBJ2-2	TRBV5-4	.
TGTGCCAGCAGCGCCCGACACGAATACAGGGGTACTGAAGCTTTCTTT	CASSARHEYRGTEAFF	TRBD1	TRBJ1-1	TRBV5-4	once
TGTGCCAGCAGTTCACCCTCAGCGGGAGGGTTCTGGTATTTT	CASSSPSAGGFWYF	TRBD2	TRBJ2-3	TRBV27	.
TGTGCCAGCAGTTTGGCCGGGCCCGGGACAGGGTTCTACGAGCAGTACTTC	CASSLAGPGTGFYEQYF	TRBD1	TRBJ2-7	TRBV27	.
TGTGCCAGCACCTACCGAGGTTCCTACGAGCAGTACTTC	CASTYRGSYEQYF	.	TRBJ2-7	TRBV6-5	few
TGTGCCATCAGGCGACAGGGGTGGGATTATGGCTACACCTTC	CAIRRQGWDYGYTF	TRBD1	TRBJ1-2	TRBV10-3	.